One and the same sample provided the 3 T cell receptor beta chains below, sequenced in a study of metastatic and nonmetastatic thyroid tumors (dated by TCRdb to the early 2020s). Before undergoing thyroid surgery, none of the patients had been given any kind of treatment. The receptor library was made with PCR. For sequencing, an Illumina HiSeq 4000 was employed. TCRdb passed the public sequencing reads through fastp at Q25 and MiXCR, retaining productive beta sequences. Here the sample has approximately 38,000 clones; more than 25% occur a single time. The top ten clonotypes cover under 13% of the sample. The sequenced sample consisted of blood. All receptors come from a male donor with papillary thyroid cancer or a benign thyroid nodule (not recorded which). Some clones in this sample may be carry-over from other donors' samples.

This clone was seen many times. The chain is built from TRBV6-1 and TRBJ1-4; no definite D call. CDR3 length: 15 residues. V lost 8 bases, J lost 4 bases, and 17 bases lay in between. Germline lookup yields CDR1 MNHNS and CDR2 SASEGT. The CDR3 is CASAFGQEGNEKLFF. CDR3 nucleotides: TGTGCCAGCGCATTTGGGCAGGAGGGTAATGAAAAACTGTTTTTT.

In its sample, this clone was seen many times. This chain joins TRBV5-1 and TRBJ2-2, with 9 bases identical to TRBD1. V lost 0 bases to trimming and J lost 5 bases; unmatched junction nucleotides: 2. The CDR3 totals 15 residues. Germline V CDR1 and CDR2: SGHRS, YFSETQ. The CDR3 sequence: CASSLGDRETGELFF. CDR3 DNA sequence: TGCGCCAGCAGCTTGGGGGACAGGGAGACCGGGGAGCTGTTTTTT. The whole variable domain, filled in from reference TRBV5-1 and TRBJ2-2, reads KAGVTQTPRYLIKTRGQQVTLSCSPISGHRSVSWYQQTPGQGLQFLFEYFSETQRNKGNFPGRFSGRQFSNSRSEMNVSTLELGDSALYLCASSLGDRETGELFFGEGSRLTVL.

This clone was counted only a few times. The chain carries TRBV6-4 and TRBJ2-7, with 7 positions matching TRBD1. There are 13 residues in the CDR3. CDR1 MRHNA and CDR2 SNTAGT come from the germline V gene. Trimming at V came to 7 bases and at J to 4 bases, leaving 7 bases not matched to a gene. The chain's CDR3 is CASKETGPYEQYF. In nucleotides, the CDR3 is TGTGCCAGCAAAGAGACAGGGCCGTACGAGCAGTACTTC.